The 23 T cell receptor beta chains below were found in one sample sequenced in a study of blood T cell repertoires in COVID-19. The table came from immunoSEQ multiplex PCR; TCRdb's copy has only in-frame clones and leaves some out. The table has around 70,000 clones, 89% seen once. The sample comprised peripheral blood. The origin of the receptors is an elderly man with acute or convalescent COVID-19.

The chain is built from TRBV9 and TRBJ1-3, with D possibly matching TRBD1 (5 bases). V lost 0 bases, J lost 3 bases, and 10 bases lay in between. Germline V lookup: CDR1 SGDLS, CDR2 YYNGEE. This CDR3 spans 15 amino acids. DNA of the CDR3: TGTGCCAGCAGCGTAGAATCAGGGCATGGAAACACCATATATTTT. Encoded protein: CASSVESGHGNTIYF.

CDR3: CASASGQGNSPLHF. In nucleotides, the CDR3 is TGTGCCAGCGCTTCGGGACAGGGGAATTCACCCCTCCACTTT. The J gene is TRBJ1-6, the V gene TRBV3-1 (or the pseudogene TRBV3-2), with TRBD1 matching 10 bases. CDR1 is LGHDT, CDR2 YNNKEL, per germline (reference sequence). The CDR3 contains 14 residues. Germline trimming cut 8 bases from V and 7 bases from J; bases unmatched to any gene: 5.

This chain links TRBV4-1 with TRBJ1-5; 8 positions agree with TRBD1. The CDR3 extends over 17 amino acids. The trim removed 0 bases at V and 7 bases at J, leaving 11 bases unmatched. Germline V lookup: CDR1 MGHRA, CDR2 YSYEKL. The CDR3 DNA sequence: TGCGCCAGCAGCCAAGAGCTGCAGGGGGCCATAGGGCAGCCCCAGCATTTT. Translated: CASSQELQGAIGQPQHF.

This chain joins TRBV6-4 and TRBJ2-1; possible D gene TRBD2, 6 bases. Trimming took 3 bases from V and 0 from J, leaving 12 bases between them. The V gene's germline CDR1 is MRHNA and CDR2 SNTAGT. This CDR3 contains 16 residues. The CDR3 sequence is CASSDEAGSSYNEQFF. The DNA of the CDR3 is TGTGCCAGCAGTGATGAGGCGGGGAGCTCCTACAATGAGCAGTTCTTC.

For the CDR3, the DNA is TGTGCCAGCAGCTCTGGACAGGGGAGGGATGGCTACACCTTC. Amino acid sequence: CASSSGQGRDGYTF. The rearrangement links TRBV7-3 to TRBJ1-2; 9 bases are a match to TRBD1. J gave up 6 bases and V 4 bases, and 6 bases lay outside the gene matches. Germline V CDR1 and CDR2: SGHTA, FQGTGA. The CDR3 totals 14 residues. The entire variable domain, with the rest obtained from reference TRBV7-3 and TRBJ1-2, is as follows: GAGVSQTPSNKVTEKGKYVELRCDPISGHTALYWYRQSLGQGPEFLIYFQGTGAADDSGLPNDRFFAVRPEGSVSTLKIQRTERGDSAVYLCASSSGQGRDGYTFGSGTRLTVV.

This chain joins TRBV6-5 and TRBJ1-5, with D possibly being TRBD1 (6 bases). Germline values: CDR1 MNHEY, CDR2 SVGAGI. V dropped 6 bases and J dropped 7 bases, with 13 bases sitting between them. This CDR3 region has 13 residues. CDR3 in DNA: TGTGCCAGCAGCCCAGGGGTGGAGCAGCCCCAGCATTTT. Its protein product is CASSPGVEQPQHF.

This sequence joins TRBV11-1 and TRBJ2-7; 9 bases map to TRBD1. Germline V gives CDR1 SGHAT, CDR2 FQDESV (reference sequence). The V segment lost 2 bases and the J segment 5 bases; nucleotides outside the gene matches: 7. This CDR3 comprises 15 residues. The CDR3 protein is CASSLTGQGNHEQYF. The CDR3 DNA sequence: TGTGCCAGCAGCTTAACCGGACAGGGGAACCACGAGCAGTACTTC.

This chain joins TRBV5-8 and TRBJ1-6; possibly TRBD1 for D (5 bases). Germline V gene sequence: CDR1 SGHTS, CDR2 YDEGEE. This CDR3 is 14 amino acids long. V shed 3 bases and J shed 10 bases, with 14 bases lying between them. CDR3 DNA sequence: TGTGCCAGCAGCTCACCGCAGGGTATATCACCCCTCCACTTT. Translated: CASSSPQGISPLHF.

The CDR3 reads CASSSPGTGRQPQHF. The CDR3 bases are TGTGCCAGCAGCTCCCCCGGGACAGGGCGCCAGCCCCAGCATTTT. This chain joins TRBV7-8 and TRBJ1-5; TRBD1 aligns across 9 bases. V lost 4 bases to trimming and J lost 7 bases; unmatched junction nucleotides: 8. The CDR3 sequence is 15 residues long. Per the germline V gene, CDR1 is SGHVS and CDR2 is FQNEAQ.

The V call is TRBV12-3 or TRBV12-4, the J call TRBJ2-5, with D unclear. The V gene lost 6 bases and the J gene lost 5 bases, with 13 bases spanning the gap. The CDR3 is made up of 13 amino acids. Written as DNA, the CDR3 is TGTGCCAGCAGCCATATAGGCAGGGAGACCCAGTACTTC. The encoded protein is CASSHIGRETQYF.

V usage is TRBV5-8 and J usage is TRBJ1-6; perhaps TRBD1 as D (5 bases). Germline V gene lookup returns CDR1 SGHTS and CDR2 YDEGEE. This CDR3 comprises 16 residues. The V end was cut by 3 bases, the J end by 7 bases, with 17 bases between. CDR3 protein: CASSYYRGLKNSPLHF. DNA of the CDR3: TGTGCCAGCAGCTACTATAGGGGATTAAAAAATTCACCCCTCCACTTT. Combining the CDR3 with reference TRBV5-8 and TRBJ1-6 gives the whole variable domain EAGVTQSPTHLIKTRGQQATLRCSPISGHTSVYWYQQALGLGLQFLLWYDEGEERNRGNFPPRFSGRQFPNYSSELNVNALELEDSALYLCASSYYRGLKNSPLHFGNGTRLTVT.

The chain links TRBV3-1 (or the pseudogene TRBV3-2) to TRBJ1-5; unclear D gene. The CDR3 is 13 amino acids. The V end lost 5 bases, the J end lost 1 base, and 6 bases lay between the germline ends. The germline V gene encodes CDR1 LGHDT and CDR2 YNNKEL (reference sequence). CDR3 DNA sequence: TGTGCCAGCAGCTCCTCCAGCAATCAGCCCCAGCATTTT. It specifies CASSSSSNQPQHF.

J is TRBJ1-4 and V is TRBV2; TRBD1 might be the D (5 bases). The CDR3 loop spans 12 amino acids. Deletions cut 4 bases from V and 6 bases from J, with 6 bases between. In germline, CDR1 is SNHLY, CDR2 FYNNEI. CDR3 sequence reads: CASSGTYEKLFF. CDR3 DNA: TGTGCCAGCAGTGGGACATATGAAAAACTGTTTTTT.

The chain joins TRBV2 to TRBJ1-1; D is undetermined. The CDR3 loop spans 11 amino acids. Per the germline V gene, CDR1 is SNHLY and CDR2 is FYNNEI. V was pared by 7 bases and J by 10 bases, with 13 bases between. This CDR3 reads CASTPEGLAFF. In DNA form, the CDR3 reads TGTGCCAGCACTCCGGAGGGCCTAGCTTTCTTT.

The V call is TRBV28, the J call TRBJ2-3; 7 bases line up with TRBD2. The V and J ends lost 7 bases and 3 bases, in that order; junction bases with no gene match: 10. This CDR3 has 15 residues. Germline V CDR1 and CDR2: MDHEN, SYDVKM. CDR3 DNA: TGTGCCAGCACCCTCTGGGGGAGGGAAACAGATACGCAGTATTTT. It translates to CASTLWGRETDTQYF.

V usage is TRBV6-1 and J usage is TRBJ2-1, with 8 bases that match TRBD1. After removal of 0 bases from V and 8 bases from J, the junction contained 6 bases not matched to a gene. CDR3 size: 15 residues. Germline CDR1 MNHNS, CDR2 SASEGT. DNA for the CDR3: TGTGCCAGCAGTGAAGCTGGGCAGGGGGCCCATGAGCAGTTCTTC. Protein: CASSEAGQGAHEQFF.

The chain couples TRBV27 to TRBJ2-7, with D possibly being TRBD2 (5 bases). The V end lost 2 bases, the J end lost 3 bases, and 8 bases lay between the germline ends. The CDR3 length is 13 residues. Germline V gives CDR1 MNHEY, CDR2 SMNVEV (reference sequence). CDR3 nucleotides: TGTGCCAGCAGTTTACGAAGCGGCTACGAGCAGTACTTC. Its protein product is CASSLRSGYEQYF.

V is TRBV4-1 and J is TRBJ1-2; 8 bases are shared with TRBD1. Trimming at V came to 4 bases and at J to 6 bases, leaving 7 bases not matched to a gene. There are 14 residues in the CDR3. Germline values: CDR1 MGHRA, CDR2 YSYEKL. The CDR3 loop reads CASSPPGQANGYTF. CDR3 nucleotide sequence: TGCGCCAGCAGCCCTCCGGGACAGGCGAATGGCTACACCTTC.

The chain's CDR3 is CASSLKDRAHGYTF. The CDR3 region has the DNA TGTGCCAGCAGCTTAAAGGACAGGGCCCATGGCTACACCTTC. The chain employs TRBV7-9 and TRBJ1-2, with 8 nucleotides matching TRBD1. Germline lookup yields CDR1 SEHNR and CDR2 FQNEAQ (reference sequence). V lost 2 bases and J lost 6; bases outside the gene matches: 5. The CDR3 sequence is 14 residues long.

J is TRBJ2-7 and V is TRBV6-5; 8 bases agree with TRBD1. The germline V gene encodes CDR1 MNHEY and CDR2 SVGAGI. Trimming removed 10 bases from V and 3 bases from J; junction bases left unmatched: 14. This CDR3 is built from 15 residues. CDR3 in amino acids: CATSKPGQAIYEQYF. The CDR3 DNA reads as TGTGCCACGAGTAAACCGGGACAGGCAATCTACGAGCAGTACTTC.

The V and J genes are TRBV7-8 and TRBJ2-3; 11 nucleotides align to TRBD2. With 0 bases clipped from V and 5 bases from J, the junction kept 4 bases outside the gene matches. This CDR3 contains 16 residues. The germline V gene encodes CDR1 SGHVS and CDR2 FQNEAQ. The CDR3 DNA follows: TGTGCCAGCAGCTTAGCAACTAGCGGGGGTGGAGATACGCAGTATTTT. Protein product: CASSLATSGGGDTQYF.

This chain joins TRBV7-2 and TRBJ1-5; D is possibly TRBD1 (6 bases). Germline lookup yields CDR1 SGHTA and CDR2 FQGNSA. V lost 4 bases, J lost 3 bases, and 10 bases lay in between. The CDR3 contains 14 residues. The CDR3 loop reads CASSSTGNNQPQHF. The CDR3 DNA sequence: TGTGCCAGCAGCTCGACAGGAAACAATCAGCCCCAGCATTTT.

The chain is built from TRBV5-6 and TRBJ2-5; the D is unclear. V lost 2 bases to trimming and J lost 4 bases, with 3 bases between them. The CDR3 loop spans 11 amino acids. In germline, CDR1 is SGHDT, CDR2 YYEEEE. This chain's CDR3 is CASSFRETQYF. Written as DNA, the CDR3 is TGTGCCAGCAGCTTTCGAGAGACCCAGTACTTC.